The 19 T cell receptor beta chains reported below all come from one sample, sequenced in a study of T cells in Graves' hyperthyroidism and ophthalmopathy (dated by TCRdb to 2018 to 2020). Libraries were built with multiplex PCR. Sequencing used an Illumina HiSeq 2000. TCR beta CDR3 regions were amplified from RNA transcripts. A first-round RT-PCR of the TCR CDR3 used the HTBI primer set with the Qiagen OneStep RT-PCR kit. The public reads were run again by TCRdb, first through fastp at Q25 and then through MiXCR, and only productive beta chains were kept. Rows with one shared CDR3 protein collapse into an entry with the most common genes and DNA. This sample has 340,000 or so distinct CDR3 sequences in its table, and 18% of those were observed once. The ten largest account for 49% of the sample. Sequenced sample: blood. These receptors were collected from a woman between 50 and 59 years old with Graves' hyperthyroidism.

This clonotype has only a few counts. V is TRBV7-9 and J is TRBJ1-2, with D tentatively TRBD1 (5 bases). V was trimmed by 6 bases and J by 4 bases, leaving 15 bases between them. The CDR3 is made up of 14 amino acids. Germline CDR1 and CDR2: SEHNR and FQNEAQ (reference sequence). The CDR3 DNA reads TGTGCCAGCAGGACAGTCTCATCTACCTATGGCTACACCTTC. It specifies CASRTVSSTYGYTF.

Comments on this clonotype: It is unclear where the CDR3 begins or ends on the DNA, so no DNA is shown, and the CDR3 is as TCRdb lists it. V usage is TRBV29-1 and J usage is TRBJ1-4. The CDR3 is 14 residues long, counting both termini. The germline CDR1 and CDR2 sequences are SQVTM and ANQGSEA. Here the CDR3 reads CSVHPHQLMKNCFF.

The table lists this clonotype with a few counts. The genes are TRBV6-1 and TRBJ1-6; D might be TRBD1 (6 bases). CDR1 is MNHNS, CDR2 SASEGT, per germline. The CDR3 has 14 amino acids. The V end was cut by 6 bases, the J end by 5 bases, with 11 bases between. As DNA, the CDR3 is TGTGCCAGCAGCGACAGGATTAATAATTCACCCCTCCACTTT. Protein sequence: CASSDRINNSPLHF.

The V call is TRBV19, the J call TRBJ2-3; 7 nucleotides agree with TRBD1. This CDR3 has 13 amino acids. Trimming took 7 bases from V and 6 from J; bases not matched to a gene: 7. Germline V gives CDR1 LNHDA, CDR2 SQIVND (reference sequence). The CDR3 DNA reads as TGTGCCAGTAAGACAGGGTCTGAGGATACGCAGTATTTT. Translation gives CASKTGSEDTQYF.

Many counts were recorded for this clonotype. The chain couples TRBV5-6 to TRBJ2-3; no clear D gene. From germline, CDR1 is SGHDT and CDR2 YYEEEE. The V end was cut by 3 bases, the J end by 0 bases, with 14 bases between. The CDR3 runs to 16 residues. CDR3 sequence (DNA): TGTGCCAGCAGCTCCGGACCCCCTGCTAGCACAGATACGCAGTATTTT. It yields the protein CASSSGPPASTDTQYF.

V and J are TRBV15 and TRBJ2-5; TRBD1 aligns across 10 bases. The CDR3 spans 15 residues. Germline-derived CDR1 and CDR2 are LNHNV and YYDKDF (reference sequence). Germline trimming cut 1 base from V and 4 bases from J; bases unmatched to any gene: 3. CDR3 region: CATSRGDRGRETQYF. CDR3 sequence (DNA): TGTGCCACCAGCAGAGGGGACAGGGGAAGAGAGACCCAGTACTTC.

The table lists this clonotype with many counts. The rearrangement joins TRBV5-6 to TRBJ1-4, with D maybe TRBD1 (5 bases). CDR1 is SGHDT and CDR2 is YYEEEE in the germline V gene. V lost 1 base, J lost 0 bases, and 13 bases lay in between. The CDR3 runs 17 residues. CDR3 coding DNA: TGTGCCAGCAGCTTGAGTTTTGACAGACCAACTAATGAAAAACTGTTTTTT. This translates into CASSLSFDRPTNEKLFF.

The chain uses TRBV5-1 and TRBJ1-1; possibly TRBD1 for D (5 bases). Per the germline V gene, CDR1 is SGHRS and CDR2 is YFSETQ. CDR3 length: 14 residues. V gave up 5 bases and J gave up 2 bases, with 13 bases separating them. The CDR3 DNA reads as TGCGCCAGCAGACCGACAGACGATAACACTGAAGCTTTCTTT. Protein: CASRPTDDNTEAFF.

The CDR3 spells CASSLASGWEQYV. The CDR3 DNA follows: TGTGCCAGCAGTTTAGCGTCGGGTTGGGAGCAGTACGTC. This chain joins TRBV27 and TRBJ2-7; no clear D gene. Germline CDR1 is MNHEY and CDR2 is SMNVEV (reference sequence). V dropped 2 bases and J dropped 7 bases, with 12 bases sitting between them. The CDR3 contains 13 residues.

This clonotype was seen ten or more times. This sequence joins TRBV5-6 and TRBJ1-6; unclear D gene. The CDR3 sequence is 14 residues long. Deletions cut 1 base from V and 10 bases from J, with 12 bases between. The germline V gene encodes CDR1 SGHDT and CDR2 YYEEEE. The CDR3 sequence: CASSLYFRGSPLHF. CDR3 DNA: TGTGCCAGCAGCTTGTATTTCCGCGGCTCACCCCTCCACTTT.

This clonotype was counted at least ten times. The CDR3, as DNA: TGTGCCAGCAGTGTCCCCCCCCAGGGTGGAACTTTCTTT. Its protein product is CASSVPPQGGTFF. This chain uses TRBV2 with TRBJ1-1, with TRBD1 as a possible D gene (5 bases). Deletions cut 4 bases from V and 12 bases from J, with 18 bases between. This CDR3 region has 13 residues. CDR1 is SNHLY, CDR2 FYNNEI, per germline.

The rearrangement joins TRBV15 to TRBJ1-4; tentatively, D is TRBD1 (5 bases). V dropped 4 bases and J dropped 1 base, with 13 bases sitting between them. In germline, CDR1 is LNHNV, CDR2 YYDKDF (reference sequence). There are 16 residues in the CDR3. The CDR3, as DNA: TGTGCCACCAGCACCCCCAGGGATGGAACTAATGAAAAACTGTTTTTT. It codes for CATSTPRDGTNEKLFF. Looking up the rest from reference TRBV15 and TRBJ1-4 gives the full variable domain: DAMVIQNPRYQVTQFGKPVTLSCSQTLNHNVMYWYQQKSSQAPKLLFHYYDKDFNNEADTPDNFQSRRPNTSFCFLDIRSPGLGDTAMYLCATSTPRDGTNEKLFFGSGTQLSVL.

This clonotype was observed a few times. The rearrangement uses TRBV7-9 and TRBJ1-1; D is unresolved. Germline V lookup: CDR1 SEHNR, CDR2 FQNEAQ (reference sequence). The CDR3 is 10 residues long. V gave up 0 bases and J gave up 7 bases, with 0 bases separating them. CDR3 region: CASSLAEAFF. Written as DNA, the CDR3 is TGTGCCAGCAGCTTAGCTGAAGCTTTCTTT.

The CDR3 loop reads CASSEVGPRNGELFF. DNA for the CDR3: TGTGCCAGCAGTGAAGTTGGTCCAAGGAACGGGGAGCTGTTTTTT. The gene calls are TRBV6-1 and TRBJ2-2; D not resolved. CDR1 is MNHNS and CDR2 is SASEGT in the germline V gene. CDR3 length: 15 amino acids. Trimming pared 1 base from V and 7 bases from J, leaving 13 bases between.

Many counts were recorded for this clonotype. The V call is TRBV7-6, the J call TRBJ2-1; D might be TRBD2 (5 bases). The V and J ends lost 5 bases and 6 bases respectively, with 17 bases between them. The CDR3 totals 15 residues. Germline CDR1 and CDR2: SGHVS and FNYEAQ. The CDR3 region has the DNA TGTGCCAGCAGCCCGGACTTCCCCTTGGGCAATGAGCAGTTCTTC. This encodes CASSPDFPLGNEQFF.

The rearrangement links TRBV19 to TRBJ1-5; the match to TRBD1 covers 7 bases. This CDR3 contains 15 residues. Unmatched junction bases numbered 10, after V lost 5 bases and J lost 6 bases. CDR1 and CDR2 (germline): LNHDA, SQIVND (reference sequence). The DNA for the CDR3 is TGTGCCAGTAGTGATCAACAGGGGCCTCGTCAGCCCCAGCATTTT. Translating gives CASSDQQGPRQPQHF.

This clonotype was picked up many times. The chain is built from TRBV20-1 and TRBJ2-7, with TRBD2 matching over 13 bases. In germline, CDR1 is DFQATT, CDR2 SNEGSKA (reference sequence). Trimming took 7 bases from V and 0 from J; bases not matched to a gene: 12. This CDR3 comprises 17 residues. The CDR3 DNA follows: TGCAGTGGCACGGCCGGGACTAGCGGGACCTTCTCCTACGAGCAGTACTTC. This translates into CSGTAGTSGTFSYEQYF.

This clonotype was picked up many times. This chain uses TRBV5-1 with TRBJ2-3; D may be TRBD1 (5 bases). The CDR3 totals 15 residues. V lost 0 bases to trimming and J lost 1 base, with 9 bases between them. Germline CDR1 is SGHRS and CDR2 is YFSETQ. The CDR3 spells CASSLALGGTDTQYF. The CDR3 DNA follows: TGCGCCAGCAGCTTGGCCTTAGGGGGCACAGATACGCAGTATTTT.

This clonotype came up many times. V gene TRBV3-1 combines with J gene TRBJ2-3; D is uncertain. CDR1 is LGHDT and CDR2 is YNNKEL in the germline V gene (reference sequence). V was clipped by 0 bases and J by 4 bases, with 14 bases between them. This CDR3 spans 16 amino acids. CDR3: CASSQDMLVGADTQYF. As DNA, the CDR3 is TGTGCCAGCAGCCAAGATATGCTAGTAGGCGCAGATACGCAGTATTTT.